The next 25 T cell receptor beta chains were all read from a single sample in a study of cytomegalovirus exposure and HLA in healthy donors. The PCR had 60 Vbeta and 13 Jbeta primers. Sequenced by immunoSEQ multiplex PCR; TCRdb stores in-frame clones only, minus some. Here the sample spans around 140,000 clones, about four fifths being singletons. Sequencing used PBMCs. These receptor sequences come from a man aged 40-50 years in good health and CMV-seronegative.

The chain combines TRBV7-2 with TRBJ2-1; 8 bases match TRBD2. The CDR3 consists of 14 residues. Germline CDR1 and CDR2: SGHTA and FQGNSA. After removal of 5 bases from V and 7 bases from J, the junction contained 7 bases not matched to a gene. The CDR3 is CASSLSGGPNEQFF. Here the CDR3 DNA reads TGTGCCAGCAGCCTCAGCGGGGGACCTAATGAGCAGTTCTTC. The whole variable domain, remainder taken from reference TRBV7-2 and TRBJ2-1, is GAGVSQSPSNKVTEKGKDVELRCDPISGHTALYWYRQSLGQGLEFLIYFQGNSAPDKSGLPSDRFSAERTGGSVSTLTIQRTQQEDSAVYLCASSLSGGPNEQFFGPGTRLTVL.

The genes are TRBV5-1 and TRBJ1-1; possibly TRBD1 for D (5 bases). Between the trimmed V and J ends, which lost 2 bases and 3 bases, there was a span of 11 bases. CDR1 and CDR2 from the germline V gene are SGHRS and YFSETQ. This CDR3 is built from 14 residues. CDR3 nucleotides: TGCGCCAGCAGCTTACGACAGATAGACACTGAAGCTTTCTTT. Residues: CASSLRQIDTEAFF.

This sequence joins TRBV1 and TRBJ1-4; the D call of TRBD1 is as the table states it, not checked on the DNA. TRBV1 is classified as a pseudogene. This CDR3 contains 17 residues. CDR3 DNA: TGCACCAGCAGCCAAGAACTAAGGGGCTCAACTAATGAAAAACTGTTTTTT. Translation: CTSSQELRGSTNEKLFF.

V is TRBV2 and J is TRBJ2-7; 7 bases map to TRBD1. CDR3 length: 12 residues. V gave up 7 bases and J gave up 2 bases; unmatched junction bases: 2. Germline V gene lookup returns CDR1 SNHLY and CDR2 FYNNEI. The CDR3 DNA is TGTGCCAGCACCAGGGGGACCTACGAGCAGTACTTC. Translated: CASTRGTYEQYF.

The rearrangement uses TRBV7-6 and TRBJ1-6; D is unresolved. V was pared by 5 bases and J by 7 bases, with 6 bases between. Looked up from germline, CDR1 is SGHVS and CDR2 is FNYEAQ. This CDR3 has 12 residues. The CDR3 spells CASSPRNSPLHF. CDR3 nucleotides: TGTGCCAGCAGCCCCAGGAATTCACCCCTCCACTTT.

The chain uses TRBV5-1 and TRBJ2-1; D is ambiguous. This CDR3 is built from 15 residues. Trimming shortened V by 2 bases and J by 5 bases, and 14 bases separated the two germline ends. Looked up from germline, CDR1 is SGHRS and CDR2 is YFSETQ. CDR3 DNA: TGCGCCAGCAGCTTTAATCGACAAACCAACAATGAGCAGTTCTTC. Translation gives CASSFNRQTNNEQFF.

This clone was picked up a small number of times. The V and J genes are TRBV5-1 and TRBJ2-5; D uncertain. The CDR3 runs 11 residues. Germline values: CDR1 SGHRS, CDR2 YFSETQ. Trimming removed 7 bases at V and 2 bases at J, with 6 bases between. The CDR3 reads CASARQETQYF. The DNA for the CDR3 is TGCGCCAGCGCTAGACAAGAGACCCAGTACTTC.

V and J are TRBV7-3 and TRBJ1-1, with 7 bases matching TRBD1. The CDR3 is made up of 16 amino acids. Germline V gene lookup returns CDR1 SGHTA and CDR2 FQGTGA. The junction had 9 bases not matched to a gene; V was cut back by 5 bases and J by 0 bases. Written as DNA, the CDR3 is TGTGCCAGCAGCCTAGCAGGGGGAACCTTGAACACTGAAGCTTTCTTT. It yields the protein CASSLAGGTLNTEAFF.

The V gene is TRBV14, the J gene TRBJ1-2; the match to TRBD1 covers 9 bases. Per germline, CDR1 SGHDN and CDR2 FVKESK. V shed 7 bases and J 6 bases; nucleotides not matched to a gene: 18. CDR3 length: 17 residues. The CDR3 here is CASTLSGQGMQADGYTF. Here the CDR3 DNA reads TGTGCCAGCACTCTTTCGGGACAGGGTATGCAGGCGGATGGCTACACCTTC. Filled out from reference TRBV14 and TRBJ1-2, the complete variable domain reads EAGVTQFPSHSVIEKGQTVTLRCDPISGHDNLYWYRRVMGKEIKFLLHFVKESKQDESGMPNNRFLAERTGGTYSTLKVQPAELEDSGVYFCASTLSGQGMQADGYTFGSGTRLTVV.

The chain recombines TRBV29-1 with TRBJ1-1; weak D call: TRBD1 (5 bases). This CDR3 comprises 14 residues. Deletions cut 4 bases from V and 6 bases from J, with 18 bases between. Per germline, CDR1 SQVTM and CDR2 ANQGSEA. CDR3 DNA: TGCAGCGTTGCTAATATCGGGGGTAGTGCTGAAGCTTTCTTT. Its translation: CSVANIGGSAEAFF.

The V call is TRBV2, the J call TRBJ1-5, with D possibly TRBD1 on 6 matching bases. The V end was cut by 6 bases, the J end by 7 bases, with 19 bases between. The germline V gene encodes CDR1 SNHLY and CDR2 FYNNEI. The CDR3 has 15 amino acids. The chain's CDR3 is CASSARPGGGQPQHF. In DNA form, the CDR3 reads TGTGCCAGCAGCGCAAGGCCGGGGGGCGGACAGCCCCAGCATTTT.

The chain employs TRBV6-4 and TRBJ1-2; possibly TRBD1 for D (5 bases). CDR1 is MRHNA, CDR2 SNTAGT, per germline. The ends were cut back, 6 bases at V and 3 bases at J, with 14 bases in the middle. The CDR3 runs to 14 residues. CDR3 in DNA: TGTGCCAGCAGCGGTGGACATGGAGACTATGGCTACACCTTC. This codes for CASSGGHGDYGYTF.

This clone was seen just once. The chain combines TRBV5-1 with TRBJ2-5; 8 bases map to TRBD1. J was trimmed by 4 bases and V by 3 bases; bases with no gene match: 11. The CDR3 has 16 amino acids. Germline CDR1 SGHRS, CDR2 YFSETQ. The CDR3 DNA follows: TGCGCCAGCAGCTCGGTCAAGACAGGGGCCCCAGAGACCCAGTACTTC. Protein sequence: CASSSVKTGAPETQYF.

The chain has TRBV6-4 and TRBJ2-3; weak D call: TRBD2 (6 bases). Trimming cost V 5 bases and J 2 bases, with 11 bases left between them. Germline V gene lookup returns CDR1 MRHNA and CDR2 SNTAGT. The CDR3 totals 14 residues. CDR3 amino acids: CASSPGDPTDTQYF. The CDR3 DNA reads as TGTGCCAGCAGTCCGGGGGACCCCACAGATACGCAGTATTTT.

V is TRBV7-2 and J is TRBJ2-2; D is undetermined. This CDR3 has 14 amino acids. CDR1 and CDR2 from the germline V gene are SGHTA and FQGNSA. The ends were cut back, 3 bases at V and 1 base at J, with 6 bases in the middle. In nucleotides, the CDR3 is TGTGCCAGCAGCTTCCGACAGAACACCGGGGAGCTGTTTTTT. It encodes CASSFRQNTGELFF.

The chain combines TRBV18 with TRBJ2-7, with 7 bases identical to TRBD1. V was clipped by 3 bases and J by 0 bases; unmatched bases: 5. This CDR3 is 15 amino acids long. Germline V gene sequence: CDR1 KGHSH, CDR2 LQKENI. CDR3 protein: CASSPGTAISYEQYF. The CDR3 bases are TGTGCCAGCTCACCGGGGACAGCGATCTCCTACGAGCAGTACTTC.

This clone was observed a single time. This chain connects TRBV7-7 to TRBJ2-5; 9 bases map to TRBD2. CDR1 SSHAT and CDR2 FNYEAQ come from the germline V gene (reference sequence). Trimming at V came to 2 bases and at J to 4 bases, leaving 5 bases not matched to a gene. The CDR3 extends over 15 amino acids. The CDR3 sequence is CASSLSGGFGETQYF. CDR3 sequence (DNA): TGTGCCAGCAGCTTAAGCGGGGGGTTTGGAGAGACCCAGTACTTC.

This clone was seen a few times. The V call is TRBV28, the J call TRBJ2-2; 11 bases fit TRBD2. CDR3 length: 15 residues. J lost 6 bases, V lost 3 bases, and 3 bases had no gene match. Germline lookup yields CDR1 MDHEN and CDR2 SYDVKM. The CDR3 coding sequence is TGTGCCAGCAGTTTGTTAGCGGGGGGGTCCGGGGAGCTGTTTTTT. It yields the protein CASSLLAGGSGELFF.

The chain uses TRBV2 and TRBJ2-3, with D possibly matching TRBD1 (6 bases). With 6 bases removed from V and 3 bases from J, the gap between germline ends came to 13 bases. The CDR3 consists of 14 residues. Germline V gene data show CDR1 as SNHLY and CDR2 as FYNNEI. The DNA of the CDR3 is TGTGCCAGCAGGGACGGACAGACGACAGATACGCAGTATTTT. Encoded protein: CASRDGQTTDTQYF.

The rearrangement links TRBV27 to TRBJ2-7; TRBD1 matches at 7 bases. CDR1 and CDR2 (germline): MNHEY, SMNVEV (reference sequence). The CDR3 is 14 amino acids. J lost 6 bases, V lost 6 bases, and 11 bases had no gene match. DNA for the CDR3: TGTGCCAGCAGGTGGACAGGCGTTCTCGGCGAGCAGTACTTC. It specifies CASRWTGVLGEQYF.

The chain combines TRBV6-5 with TRBJ2-2; no clear D gene. V was shortened by 6 bases and J by 1 base, with 3 bases between the two germline ends. Germline V gene lookup returns CDR1 MNHEY and CDR2 SVGAGI. This CDR3 comprises 12 residues. The CDR3 here is CASSQNTGELFF. As DNA, the CDR3 is TGTGCCAGCAGCCAGAACACCGGGGAGCTGTTTTTT.

V gene TRBV27 combines with J gene TRBJ2-7, with 7 nucleotides matching TRBD2. The CDR3 runs to 14 residues. With 5 bases clipped from V and 5 bases from J, the junction kept 9 bases outside the gene matches. Germline lookup yields CDR1 MNHEY and CDR2 SMNVEV (reference sequence). CDR3 bases: TGTGCCAGCAGTCTAGTCCCGGGAGGCCACGAGCAGTACTTC. Its translation is CASSLVPGGHEQYF.

V gene TRBV7-2 combines with J gene TRBJ2-5; tentatively, D is TRBD1 (5 bases). The CDR3 is made up of 14 amino acids. From germline, CDR1 is SGHTA and CDR2 FQGNSA. V was trimmed by 1 base and J by 5 bases, leaving 11 bases between them. The CDR3 DNA reads as TGTGCCAGCAGCTTAGGGGGTAGGGGTGAGACCCAGTACTTC. This translates into CASSLGGRGETQYF.

This chain joins TRBV27 and TRBJ2-1; 12 bases agree with TRBD2. The CDR3 length is 17 residues. V shed 3 bases and J 0 bases; nucleotides not matched to a gene: 3. Germline assignment: CDR1 MNHEY and CDR2 SMNVEV (reference sequence). This CDR3 reads CASSFLAGGSSYNEQFF. The CDR3 nucleotides read TGTGCCAGCAGTTTTCTAGCGGGGGGGAGCTCCTACAATGAGCAGTTCTTC.

For this clone: The same CDR3 is also encoded by other DNA sequences in this sample. The genes are TRBV19 and TRBJ2-7; possibly TRBD1 for D (6 bases). The V end lost 3 bases, the J end lost 3 bases, and 9 bases lay between the germline ends. Germline loops: CDR1 LNHDA, CDR2 SQIVND (reference sequence). The length of the CDR3 is 13 residues. CDR3 DNA sequence: TGTGCCAGTAGTATTAACAGGGACTACGAGCAGTACTTC. Its translation: CASSINRDYEQYF.